The clone carrying this TCR beta chain occurred a few times. The antigen is undetermined. The data derive from a study of T cell repertoires in cytomegalovirus infection. Across the whole study: Both a matching HLA type and CMV infection were indicated by public TCR beta signatures. Broader study findings: It was HLA-C-restricted CMV-specific TCR beta clonotypes that dominated the response ex vivo. Cumulative public TCR beta family frequency identified CMV carriers with the relevant HLA.

The CDR3 is made up of 15 amino acids. The V gene lost 2 bases and the J gene lost 2 bases, with 11 bases spanning the gap. From germline, CDR1 is SGHVS and CDR2 FQNEAQ. Each CDR3 protein gets one entry after TCRdb re-called the reads with MiXCR. The sample contains 650,000 to 900,000 distinct CDR3 sequences, approximately 29% of which appear only once. The receptor's source is a human donor in good health (CMV status not recorded). Some clones in this sample may be carry-over from other donors' samples. This chain connects TRBV7-8 to TRBJ2-3; TRBD1 might be the D (5 bases). The material sequenced was cultured CD8+ T cells from PBMCs, taken from culture after CMV antigen stimulation. In nucleotides, the CDR3 is TGTGCCAGCAGCTTATTTCCAGGGCTCACAGATACGCAGTATTTT. Translating gives CASSLFPGLTDTQYF.